The T cell receptor (beta chain) under discussion was sequenced for a study of cytomegalovirus exposure and HLA in healthy donors. The study's findings and limits: Trimming of TCR beta V- and J-genes showed a link, identified in a later analysis, to a missense DCLRE1C variant.

Germline CDR1 reads MNHEY; CDR2 reads SMNVEV (reference sequence). V was shortened by 1 base and J by 7 bases, with 16 bases between the two germline ends. The CDR3 contains 16 residues. PCR amplification relied on 60 Vbeta primers (plus 13 Jbeta primers). Profiling relied on immunoSEQ multiplex PCR, and the TCRdb table lists in-frame clones only, not all of them. In the table there are 170,000 or so clones, 80% of which are singletons. Of note for this clone: Its cognate antigen is unknown.

Material: PBMCs. This TCR was sampled from a man between 25 and 39 years old in good health and CMV-seropositive. V usage is TRBV27 and J usage is TRBJ1-4, with D possibly being TRBD1 (5 bases). The CDR3 DNA reads as TGTGCCAGCAGTTTATACGCTGGACACCTCTTTGAAAAACTGTTTTTT. Translating it yields CASSLYAGHLFEKLFF. Full variable domain (outside the CDR3, taken from reference TRBV27 and TRBJ1-4): EAQVTQNPRYLITVTGKKLTVTCSQNMNHEYMSWYRQDPGLGLRQIYYSMNVEVTDKGDVPEGYKVSRKEKRNFPLILESPSPNQTSLYFCASSLYAGHLFEKLFFGSGTQLSVL.